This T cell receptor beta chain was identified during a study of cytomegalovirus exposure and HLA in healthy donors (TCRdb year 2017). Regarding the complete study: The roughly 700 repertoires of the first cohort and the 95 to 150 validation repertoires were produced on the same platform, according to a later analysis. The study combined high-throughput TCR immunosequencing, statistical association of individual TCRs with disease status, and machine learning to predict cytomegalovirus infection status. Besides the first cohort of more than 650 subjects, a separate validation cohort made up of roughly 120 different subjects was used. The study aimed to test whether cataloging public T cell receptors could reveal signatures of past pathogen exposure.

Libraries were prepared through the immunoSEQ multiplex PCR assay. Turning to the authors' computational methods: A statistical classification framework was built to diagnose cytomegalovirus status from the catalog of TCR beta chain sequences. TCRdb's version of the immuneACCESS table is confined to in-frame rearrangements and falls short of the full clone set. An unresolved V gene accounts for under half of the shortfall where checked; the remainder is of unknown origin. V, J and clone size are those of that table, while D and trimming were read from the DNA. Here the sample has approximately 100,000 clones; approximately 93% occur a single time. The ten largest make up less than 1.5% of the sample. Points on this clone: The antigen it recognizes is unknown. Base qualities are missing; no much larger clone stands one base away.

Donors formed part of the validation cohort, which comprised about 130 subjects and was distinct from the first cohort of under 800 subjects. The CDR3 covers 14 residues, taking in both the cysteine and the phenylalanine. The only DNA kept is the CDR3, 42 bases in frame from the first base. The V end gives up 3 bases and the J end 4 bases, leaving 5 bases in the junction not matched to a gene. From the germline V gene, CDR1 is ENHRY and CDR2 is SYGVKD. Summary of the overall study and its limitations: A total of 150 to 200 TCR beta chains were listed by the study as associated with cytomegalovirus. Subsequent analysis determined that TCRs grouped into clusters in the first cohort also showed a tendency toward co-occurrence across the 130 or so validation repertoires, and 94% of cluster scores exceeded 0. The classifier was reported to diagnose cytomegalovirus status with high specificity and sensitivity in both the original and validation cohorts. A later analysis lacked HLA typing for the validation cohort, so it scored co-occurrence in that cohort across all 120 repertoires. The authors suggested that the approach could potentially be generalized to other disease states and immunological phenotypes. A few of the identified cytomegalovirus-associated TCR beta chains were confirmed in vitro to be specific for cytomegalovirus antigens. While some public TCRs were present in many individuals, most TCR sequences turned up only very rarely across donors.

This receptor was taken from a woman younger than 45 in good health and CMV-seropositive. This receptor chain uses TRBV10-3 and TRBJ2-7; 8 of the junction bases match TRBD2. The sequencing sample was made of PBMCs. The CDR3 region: CAISELSGGYEQYF. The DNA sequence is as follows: TGTGCCATCAGTGAACTCTCGGGAGGGTACGAGCAGTACTTC.